Listed here is a single T cell receptor (beta chain). Authors' processing steps: For nucleated cells, counts were estimated from reference gene primer amplification. Method: immunoSEQ multiplex PCR; TCRdb's copy keeps in-frame clones and lacks some. That table gives V, J and clone size, and the DNA gave D and trimming. Altogether fewer than 150,000 clones are present, around 81% being singletons, with the ten largest covering roughly 8%. The record originates from a study of blood T cell repertoires in COVID-19. About the research overall: Samples of COVID-19 (acute and convalescent) were obtained from the United States, Italy and Spain. Nucleic acid was either cDNA or gDNA, and it came from T cells, B-cell-depleted T cells, or PBMCs.

The CDR3 runs 14 residues. V lost 2 bases and J lost 0, with 8 bases in between. Germline V gives CDR1 LGHDT, CDR2 YNNKEL (reference sequence). This clonotype originated in a human donor in a cohort sampled during active COVID-19. The chain recombines TRBV3-1 (or the pseudogene TRBV3-2) with TRBJ2-7; the D gene is possibly TRBD2 (5 bases). The sample taken for sequencing was peripheral blood. The chain's CDR3 is CASSQRTDSYEQYF. CDR3 nucleotide sequence: TGTGCCAGCAGCCAAAGGACTGACTCCTACGAGCAGTACTTC.